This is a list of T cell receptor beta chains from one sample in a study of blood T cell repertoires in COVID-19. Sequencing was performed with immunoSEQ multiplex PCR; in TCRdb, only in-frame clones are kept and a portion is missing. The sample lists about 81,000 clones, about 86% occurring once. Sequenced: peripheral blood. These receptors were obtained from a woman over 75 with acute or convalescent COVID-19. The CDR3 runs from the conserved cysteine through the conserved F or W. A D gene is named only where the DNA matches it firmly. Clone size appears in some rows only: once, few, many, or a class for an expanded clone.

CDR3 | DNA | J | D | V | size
CASSPRDISFNVF | TGTGCCAGCAGTCCCCGGGACATTAGCTTCAATGTCTTC | TRBJ1-2 | . | TRBV6-5 | .
CAWSERVRLAGVTGELFF | TGTGCCTGGAGTGAGCGGGTTAGACTAGCGGGAGTTACCGGGGAGCTGTTTTTT | TRBJ2-2 | TRBD2 | TRBV30 | .
CASSLRGRQGSYEQYF | TGTGCCAGCAGCTTAAGGGGGCGACAGGGGAGCTACGAGCAGTACTTC | TRBJ2-7 | TRBD1 | TRBV7-2 | .
CASSGREQTYEQYF | TGTGCCAGCAGCGGGCGGGAGCAAACCTACGAGCAGTACTTC | TRBJ2-7 | TRBD2 | TRBV3-1/TRBV3-2 | .
CASSMGGRHTEAFF | TGTGCCAGCAGTATGGGAGGGCGGCACACTGAAGCTTTCTTT | TRBJ1-1 | . | TRBV5-8 | .
CASSPPGLRYEQYF | TGTGCCAGCAGCCCACCGGGACTCCGCTACGAGCAGTACTTC | TRBJ2-7 | . | TRBV3-1/TRBV3-2 | .
CASSDVFRAQYEQYF | TGTGCCAGCAGTGATGTGTTCAGGGCCCAATACGAGCAGTACTTC | TRBJ2-7 | . | TRBV6-1 | .
CASSEGPRDSPLHF | TGTGCCAGCAGCGAAGGCCCGAGGGATTCACCCCTCCACTTT | TRBJ1-6 | . | TRBV3-1/TRBV3-2 | .
CASSLVPLAGGPGEQFF | TGTGCCAGCAGCTTGGTCCCACTAGCGGGGGGGCCGGGTGAGCAGTTCTTC | TRBJ2-1 | TRBD2 | TRBV7-2 | .
CSARGDTRETQYF | TGCAGCGCCCGAGGGGACACCAGAGAGACCCAGTACTTC | TRBJ2-5 | . | TRBV29-1 | .
CASSVGTSGNNEQFF | TGTGCCAGCAGCGTAGGTACTAGCGGGAACAATGAGCAGTTCTTC | TRBJ2-1 | TRBD2 | TRBV9 | .
CASSSMGLAASYEQYF | TGTGCCAGCAGCTCAATGGGACTAGCGGCGTCCTACGAGCAGTACTTC | TRBJ2-7 | TRBD2 | TRBV7-2 | .
CASRKRQGGNTEAFF | TGTGCCAGCCGAAAAAGACAGGGCGGGAACACTGAAGCTTTCTTT | TRBJ1-1 | TRBD1 | TRBV6-5 | .
CASTRSGRTEEQFF | TGTGCCAGCACTCGCAGCGGGAGGACCGAGGAGCAGTTCTTC | TRBJ2-1 | TRBD2 | TRBV11-2 | .
CASSYAGQPNEKLFF | TGTGCCAGCAGTTACGCGGGACAGCCTAATGAAAAACTGTTTTTT | TRBJ1-4 | TRBD1 | TRBV6-5 | few
CASSYGTAPSGNTIYF | TGTGCCAGCAGTTACGGGACAGCCCCCTCTGGAAACACCATATATTTT | TRBJ1-3 | TRBD1 | TRBV6-2/TRBV6-3 | .
CASRRFSGRADTQYF | TGTGCCAGCAGACGTTTTAGCGGGAGGGCCGACACCCAGTACTTC | TRBJ2-5 | TRBD2 | TRBV7-9 | .
CASSLSGLDYEQYF | TGTGCCAGCAGCTTAAGCGGACTAGACTACGAGCAGTACTTC | TRBJ2-7 | TRBD2 | TRBV7-8 | .
CASSGWGRGAFF | TGTGCCAGCAGCGGCTGGGGTAGGGGAGCTTTCTTT | TRBJ1-1 | . | TRBV3-1/TRBV3-2 | .
CSVFQGGGANVLTF | TGCAGCGTGTTTCAGGGAGGTGGGGCCAACGTCCTGACTTTC | TRBJ2-6 | . | TRBV29-1 | .
CASSLGGRPDTQYF | TGTGCCAGCAGCTTAGGCGGGAGGCCAGATACGCAGTATTTT | TRBJ2-3 | TRBD2 | TRBV7-3 | once
CASSIGDRVGVGEQYF | TGTGCCAGTAGTATAGGAGACAGGGTCGGCGTGGGGGAGCAGTACTTC | TRBJ2-7 | TRBD1 | TRBV19 | .
CASSLVPGQGDSAFF | TGTGCCAGCAGCTTGGTACCGGGACAGGGTGATTCGGCTTTCTTT | TRBJ1-1 | TRBD1 | TRBV11-2 | once
CASSGTVMNTEAFF | TGTGCCAGCAGTGGGACAGTCATGAACACTGAAGCTTTCTTT | TRBJ1-1 | . | TRBV2 | .
CASSAYYEQYF | TGTGCCAGCAGTGCCTATTACGAGCAGTACTTC | TRBJ2-7 | . | TRBV2 | .
CASSKGALGEKLFF | TGTGCCAGTAGTAAAGGGGCCTTGGGTGAAAAACTGTTTTTT | TRBJ1-4 | . | TRBV19 | .
CASMEGTGGYTF | TGTGCCAGTATGGAAGGGACTGGTGGCTACACCTTC | TRBJ1-2 | . | TRBV19 | .
CASSHDAGLPSSYEQYF | TGTGCCAGCAGCCATGATGCGGGACTCCCGAGCTCCTACGAGCAGTACTTC | TRBJ2-7 | . | TRBV14 | .
CASSEVGSGNEKLFF | TGTGCCAGCAGTGAAGTGGGGAGCGGGAATGAAAAACTGTTTTTT | TRBJ1-4 | . | TRBV2 | .
CASRMTGNRYYGYTF | TGTGCCAGCAGAATGACAGGGAATCGCTACTATGGCTACACCTTC | TRBJ1-2 | TRBD1 | TRBV2 | .
CAISPGTSGTYEQYF | TGTGCCATCAGTCCCGGGACTAGCGGGACCTACGAGCAGTACTTC | TRBJ2-7 | TRBD2 | TRBV10-3 | .
CASSPRDFSGNTIYF | TGTGCCAGTAGTCCCCGGGACTTCTCTGGAAACACCATATATTTT | TRBJ1-3 | . | TRBV19 | .
CAWIRGTEAFF | TGTGCCTGGATAAGAGGAACTGAAGCTTTCTTT | TRBJ1-1 | . | TRBV30 | .
CASSPRQGVRAFF | TGTGCCAGTAGTCCAAGACAGGGTGTAAGAGCTTTCTTT | TRBJ1-1 | TRBD1 | TRBV19 | .
CATSRTPGTTYEQYF | TGTGCCACCAGCAGAACACCCGGGACAACATACGAGCAGTACTTC | TRBJ2-7 | . | TRBV15 | once
CASSFQVGDSGTEAFF | TGTGCCAGCAGCTTCCAGGTAGGGGACTCAGGGACTGAAGCTTTCTTT | TRBJ1-1 | . | TRBV14 | .
CASSRDLAEKLFF | TGTGCCAGCAGTCGGGATCTAGCTGAAAAACTGTTTTTT | TRBJ1-4 | . | TRBV6-6 | once
CASSTGTGASNTEAFF | TGTGCCAGCTCAACTGGGACAGGGGCTTCGAACACTGAAGCTTTCTTT | TRBJ1-1 | TRBD1 | TRBV18 | .
CASSLSLAGTEVQFF | TGCGCCAGCAGCTTGTCACTAGCGGGGACCGAGGTGCAGTTCTTC | TRBJ2-1 | TRBD2 | TRBV5-1 | .
CAWRDQGGQPQHF | TGTGCCTGGAGAGATCAGGGGGGACAGCCCCAGCATTTT | TRBJ1-5 | TRBD1 | TRBV30 | .
CASSRNGQGARLGTDTQYF | TGTGCCAGTAGTAGAAACGGACAGGGGGCGCGTTTGGGCACAGATACGCAGTATTTT | TRBJ2-3 | TRBD1 | TRBV19 | few
CASSSGGGQPAEQYF | TGCGCCAGCAGCTCGGGAGGGGGACAACCTGCCGAGCAGTACTTC | TRBJ2-7 | TRBD2 | TRBV5-1 | .
CASSQGGGRAGKDEQFF | TGCGCCAGCAGCCAAGGAGGGGGGAGGGCCGGGAAGGATGAGCAGTTCTTC | TRBJ2-1 | . | TRBV4-1 | once
CASIPGLAGGETQYF | TGTGCCAGCATTCCGGGACTAGCAGGGGGAGAGACCCAGTACTTC | TRBJ2-5 | TRBD2 | TRBV2 | .
CASSQPGAEAFF | TGTGCCAGCAGCCAACCGGGAGCTGAAGCTTTCTTT | TRBJ1-1 | . | TRBV3-1/TRBV3-2 | .
CASSPPFSGGNTGTDTQYF | TGTGCCAGCAGCCCCCCGTTTAGCGGGGGCAACACGGGCACAGATACGCAGTATTTT | TRBJ2-3 | TRBD2 | TRBV7-6 | .
CSVVGGNGNQPQHF | TGCAGCGTTGTAGGGGGCAATGGCAATCAGCCCCAGCATTTT | TRBJ1-5 | TRBD1 | TRBV29-1 | .
CASSSGQPRLDGYTF | TGTGCCAGCAGCTCGGGACAGCCTCGGTTGGATGGCTACACCTTC | TRBJ1-2 | TRBD1 | TRBV9 | .
CASSDYRTRTGNTIYF | TGTGCCAGCTCTGATTACCGAACTAGGACTGGAAACACCATATATTTT | TRBJ1-3 | . | TRBV5-5 | .
CSADLDRGIGNTIYF | TGCAGCGCCGACTTGGACAGGGGGATAGGAAACACCATATATTTT | TRBJ1-3 | TRBD1 | TRBV29-1 | .
CASSLGLAGAAYEQYF | TGTGCCAGCAGCCTTGGACTAGCGGGGGCCGCCTACGAGCAGTACTTC | TRBJ2-7 | TRBD2 | TRBV9 | .
CAILHPGQQETQYF | TGTGCCATCTTACATCCGGGACAGCAAGAGACCCAGTACTTC | TRBJ2-5 | TRBD1 | TRBV10-3 | .
CASSLGRGAGYGYTF | TGTGCCAGCAGCTTGGGGAGGGGCGCGGGCTATGGCTACACCTTC | TRBJ1-2 | . | TRBV5-6 | .
CASSQGDTEAFF | TGTGCCAGCAGCCAAGGCGACACTGAAGCTTTCTTT | TRBJ1-1 | . | TRBV3-1/TRBV3-2 | .
CASSIPGGDGYTF | TGTGCCAGCAGCATACCAGGGGGCGATGGCTACACCTTC | TRBJ1-2 | TRBD1 | TRBV11-2 | .
CASSTRQGFVYGYTF | TGTGCCAGCAGCACAAGACAGGGCTTTGTCTATGGCTACACCTTC | TRBJ1-2 | TRBD1 | TRBV7-2 | .
CASSLGLAGGAETQYF | TGTGCCAGCTCACTTGGACTAGCGGGAGGTGCGGAGACCCAGTACTTC | TRBJ2-5 | TRBD2 | TRBV18 | .
CASSLDFVSTDTQYF | TGTGCCAGCAGTTTGGACTTCGTAAGCACAGATACGCAGTATTTT | TRBJ2-3 | . | TRBV5-4 | once
CASSNGGQAGNYGYTF | TGCGCCAGCAGCAATGGAGGACAGGCGGGAAACTATGGCTACACCTTC | TRBJ1-2 | TRBD1 | TRBV5-1 | .